This TCR beta chain was captured in a study of cytomegalovirus exposure and HLA in healthy donors. The study, taken as a whole, reports: Fewer N-insertions than the roughly 600-donor mean were reportedly shown by an Asian-associated ancestry cluster in a later analysis.

Vbeta (60) and Jbeta (13) primers were used in the PCR. Generated by immunoSEQ multiplex PCR, the TCRdb table keeps only in-frame clones and is missing some. This table has over 250,000 clones, 70% to 90% appearing once. About this clone: What it binds is not known. One junction end disagrees with the germline gene, perhaps due to a read error.

Sequencing was carried out using PBMCs. The source is a man aged 35-49 years in good health and CMV-seropositive.

CDR3 residues: CSSSSLTGSPEAFF. For the CDR3, the DNA is TGTTCCAGCAGCTCCCTGACAGGGTCCCCTGAAGCTTTCTTT. The chain joins TRBV7-9 to TRBJ1-1; TRBD1 aligns across 7 bases. Germline-derived CDR1 and CDR2 are SEHNR and FQNEAQ (reference sequence). The CDR3 is 14 amino acids.